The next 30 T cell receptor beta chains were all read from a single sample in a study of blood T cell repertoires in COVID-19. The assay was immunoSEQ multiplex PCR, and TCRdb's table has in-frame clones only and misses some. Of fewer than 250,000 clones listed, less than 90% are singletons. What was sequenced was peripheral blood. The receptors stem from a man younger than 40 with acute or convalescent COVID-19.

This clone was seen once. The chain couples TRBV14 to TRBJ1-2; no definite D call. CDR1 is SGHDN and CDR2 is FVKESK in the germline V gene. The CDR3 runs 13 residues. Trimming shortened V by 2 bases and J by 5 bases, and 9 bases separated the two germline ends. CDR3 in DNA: TGTGCCAGCAGCCAACGGCAGGTTTATGGCTACACCTTC. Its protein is CASSQRQVYGYTF. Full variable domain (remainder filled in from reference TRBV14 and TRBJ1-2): EAGVTQFPSHSVIEKGQTVTLRCDPISGHDNLYWYRRVMGKEIKFLLHFVKESKQDESGMPNNRFLAERTGGTYSTLKVQPAELEDSGVYFCASSQRQVYGYTFGSGTRLTVV.

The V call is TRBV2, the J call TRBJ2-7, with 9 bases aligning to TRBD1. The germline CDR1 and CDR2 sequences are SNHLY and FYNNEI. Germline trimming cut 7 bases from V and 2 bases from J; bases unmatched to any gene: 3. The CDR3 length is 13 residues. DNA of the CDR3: TGTGCCAGCACACGACAGGGGGCCTACGAGCAGTACTTC. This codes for CASTRQGAYEQYF.

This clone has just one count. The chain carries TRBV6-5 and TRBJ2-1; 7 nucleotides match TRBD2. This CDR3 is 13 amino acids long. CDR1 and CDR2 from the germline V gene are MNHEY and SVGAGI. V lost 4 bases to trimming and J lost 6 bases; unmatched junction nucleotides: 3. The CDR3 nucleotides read TGTGCCAGCAGTTGGGACTACCCCAATGAGCAGTTCTTC. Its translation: CASSWDYPNEQFF.

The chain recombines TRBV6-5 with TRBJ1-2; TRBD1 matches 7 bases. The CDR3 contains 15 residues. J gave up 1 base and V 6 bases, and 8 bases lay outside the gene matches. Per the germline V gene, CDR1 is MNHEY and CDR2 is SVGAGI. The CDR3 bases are TGTGCCAGCAGAACGAGGACAGGCAATAACTATGGCTACACCTTC. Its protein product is CASRTRTGNNYGYTF.

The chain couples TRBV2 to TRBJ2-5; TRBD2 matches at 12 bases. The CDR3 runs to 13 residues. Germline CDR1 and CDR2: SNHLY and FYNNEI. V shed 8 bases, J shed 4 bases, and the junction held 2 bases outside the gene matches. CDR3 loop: CASGGLAGETQYF. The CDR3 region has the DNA TGTGCCAGCGGGGGACTAGCGGGAGAGACCCAGTACTTC.

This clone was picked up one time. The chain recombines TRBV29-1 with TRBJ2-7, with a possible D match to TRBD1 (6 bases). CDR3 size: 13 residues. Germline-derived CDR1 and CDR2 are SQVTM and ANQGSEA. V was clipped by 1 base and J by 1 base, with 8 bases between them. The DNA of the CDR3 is TGCAGCGTTGAAGGACAGGAATCCTACGAGCAGTACTTC. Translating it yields CSVEGQESYEQYF.

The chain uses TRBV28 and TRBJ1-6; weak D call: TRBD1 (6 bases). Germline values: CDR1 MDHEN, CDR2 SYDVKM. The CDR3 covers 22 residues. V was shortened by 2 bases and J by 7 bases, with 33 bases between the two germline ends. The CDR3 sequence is CASSLGIWVPQGRGRRNSPLHF. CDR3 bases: TGTGCCAGCAGTTTAGGGATTTGGGTGCCACAGGGAAGGGGAAGAAGAAATTCACCCCTCCACTTT.

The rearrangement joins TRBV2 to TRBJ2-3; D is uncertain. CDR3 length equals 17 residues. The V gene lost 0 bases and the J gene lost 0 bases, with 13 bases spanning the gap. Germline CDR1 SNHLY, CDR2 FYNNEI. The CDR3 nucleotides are TGTGCCAGCAGTGAAGCGAGGAAGGCGGCTAGCACAGATACGCAGTATTTT. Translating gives CASSEARKAASTDTQYF.

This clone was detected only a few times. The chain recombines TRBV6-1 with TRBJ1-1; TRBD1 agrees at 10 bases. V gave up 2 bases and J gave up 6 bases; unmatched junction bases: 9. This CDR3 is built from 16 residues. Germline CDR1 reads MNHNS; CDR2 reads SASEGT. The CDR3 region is CASSERAGTGDSEAFF. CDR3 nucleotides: TGTGCCAGCAGTGAAAGGGCCGGGACAGGGGACTCTGAAGCTTTCTTT.

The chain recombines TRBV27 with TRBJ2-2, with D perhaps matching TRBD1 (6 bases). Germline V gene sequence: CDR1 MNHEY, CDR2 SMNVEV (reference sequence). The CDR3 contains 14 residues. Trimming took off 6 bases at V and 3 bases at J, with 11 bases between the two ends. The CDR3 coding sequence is TGTGCCAGCAGCTACAGGGTGGACACCGGGGAGCTGTTTTTT. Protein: CASSYRVDTGELFF.

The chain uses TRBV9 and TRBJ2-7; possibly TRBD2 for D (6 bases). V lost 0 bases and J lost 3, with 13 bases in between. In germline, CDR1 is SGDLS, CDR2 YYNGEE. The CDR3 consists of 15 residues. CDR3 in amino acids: CASSVGHGEDYEQYF. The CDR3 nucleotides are TGTGCCAGCAGCGTAGGTCACGGGGAGGACTACGAGCAGTACTTC. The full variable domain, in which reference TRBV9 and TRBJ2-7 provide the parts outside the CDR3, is DSGVTQTPKHLITATGQRVTLRCSPRSGDLSVYWYQQSLDQGLQFLIQYYNGEERAKGNILERFSAQQFPDLHSELNLSSLELGDSALYFCASSVGHGEDYEQYFGPGTRLTVT.

The chain's CDR3 is CASSIAGLIAKNIQYF. Written as DNA, the CDR3 is TGTGCCAGTAGTATAGCTGGGCTAATAGCCAAAAACATTCAGTACTTC. The chain couples TRBV19 to TRBJ2-4; D unresolved. Between the trimmed V and J ends, which lost 1 base and 0 bases, there was a span of 10 bases. Germline V lookup: CDR1 LNHDA, CDR2 SQIVND (reference sequence). The CDR3 is 16 residues long.

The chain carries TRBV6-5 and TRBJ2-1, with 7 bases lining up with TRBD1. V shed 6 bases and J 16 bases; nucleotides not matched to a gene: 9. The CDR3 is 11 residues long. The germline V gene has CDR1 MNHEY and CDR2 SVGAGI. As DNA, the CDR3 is TGTGCCAGCAGCTCGGGACAGTCGAGTTTCTTC. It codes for CASSSGQSSFF.

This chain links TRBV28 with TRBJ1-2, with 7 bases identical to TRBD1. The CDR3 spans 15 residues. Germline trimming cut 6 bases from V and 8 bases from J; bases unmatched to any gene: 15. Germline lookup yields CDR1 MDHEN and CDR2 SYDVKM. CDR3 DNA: TGTGCCAGCAGGTCCCAGGGGGAGCAAGCATACGGCTACACCTTC. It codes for CASRSQGEQAYGYTF.

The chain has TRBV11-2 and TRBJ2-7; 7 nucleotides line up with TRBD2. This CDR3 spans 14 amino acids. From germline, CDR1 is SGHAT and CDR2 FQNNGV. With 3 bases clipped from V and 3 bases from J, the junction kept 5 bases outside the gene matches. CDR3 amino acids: CASSFAGEIYEQYF. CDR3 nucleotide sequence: TGTGCCAGCAGCTTCGCGGGAGAGATCTACGAGCAGTACTTC.

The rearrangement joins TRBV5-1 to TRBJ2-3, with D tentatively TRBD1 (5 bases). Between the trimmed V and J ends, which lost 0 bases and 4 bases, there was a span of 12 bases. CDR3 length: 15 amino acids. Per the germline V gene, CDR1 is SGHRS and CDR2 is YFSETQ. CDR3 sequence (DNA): TGCGCCAGCAGCTTGGGGGGCAGGGATCCAGATACGCAGTATTTT. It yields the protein CASSLGGRDPDTQYF.

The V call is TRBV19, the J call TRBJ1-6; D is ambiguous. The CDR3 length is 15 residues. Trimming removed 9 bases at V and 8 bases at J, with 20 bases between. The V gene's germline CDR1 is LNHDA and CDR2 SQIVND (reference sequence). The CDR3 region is CASKIGFTGDSPLHF. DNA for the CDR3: TGTGCCAGCAAAATAGGTTTTACGGGTGATTCACCCCTCCACTTT.

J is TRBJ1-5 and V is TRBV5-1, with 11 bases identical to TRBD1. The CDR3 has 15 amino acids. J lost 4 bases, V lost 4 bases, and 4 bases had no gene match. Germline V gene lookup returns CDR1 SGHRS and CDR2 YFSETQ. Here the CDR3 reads CASSPGQGANQPQHF. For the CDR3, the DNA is TGCGCCAGCAGCCCTGGACAGGGGGCTAATCAGCCCCAGCATTTT.

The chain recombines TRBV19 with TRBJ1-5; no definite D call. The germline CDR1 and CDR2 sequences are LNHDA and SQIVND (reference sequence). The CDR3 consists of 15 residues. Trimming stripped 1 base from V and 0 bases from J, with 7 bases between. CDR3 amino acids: CASSIAEASNQPQHF. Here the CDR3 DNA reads TGTGCCAGTAGTATAGCGGAGGCTAGCAATCAGCCCCAGCATTTT.

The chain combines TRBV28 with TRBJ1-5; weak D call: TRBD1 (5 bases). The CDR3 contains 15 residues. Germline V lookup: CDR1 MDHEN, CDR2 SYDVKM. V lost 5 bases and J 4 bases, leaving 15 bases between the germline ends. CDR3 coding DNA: TGTGCCAGCAGTCGAGGGAGCGGGGGGAATCAGCCCCAGCATTTT. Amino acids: CASSRGSGGNQPQHF.

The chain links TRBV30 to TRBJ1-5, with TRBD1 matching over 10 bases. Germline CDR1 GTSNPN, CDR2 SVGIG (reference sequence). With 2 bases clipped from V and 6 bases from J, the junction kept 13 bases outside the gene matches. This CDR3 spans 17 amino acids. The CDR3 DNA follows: TGTGCCTGGAGTCCCGGGACAGGGGCCGCTCGGGTTCAGCCCCAGCATTTT. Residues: CAWSPGTGAARVQPQHF. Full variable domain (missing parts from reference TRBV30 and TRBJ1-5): SQTIHQWPATLVQPVGSPLSLECTVEGTSNPNLYWYRQAAGRGLQLLFYSVGIGQISSEVPQNLSASRPQDRQFILSSKKLLLSDSGFYLCAWSPGTGAARVQPQHFGDGTRLSIL.

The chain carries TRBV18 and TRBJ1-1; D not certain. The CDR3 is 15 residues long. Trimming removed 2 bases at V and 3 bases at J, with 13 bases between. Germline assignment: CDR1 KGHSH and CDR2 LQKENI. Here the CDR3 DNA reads TGTGCCAGCTCACCAAATCGGCGGATAGACACTGAAGCTTTCTTT. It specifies CASSPNRRIDTEAFF.

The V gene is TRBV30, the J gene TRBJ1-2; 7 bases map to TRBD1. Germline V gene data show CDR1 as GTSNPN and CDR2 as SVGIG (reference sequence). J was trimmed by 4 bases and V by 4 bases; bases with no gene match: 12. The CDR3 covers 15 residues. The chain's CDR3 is CAWKKIDRALYGYTF. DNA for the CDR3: TGTGCCTGGAAAAAAATCGACAGGGCGCTCTATGGCTACACCTTC.

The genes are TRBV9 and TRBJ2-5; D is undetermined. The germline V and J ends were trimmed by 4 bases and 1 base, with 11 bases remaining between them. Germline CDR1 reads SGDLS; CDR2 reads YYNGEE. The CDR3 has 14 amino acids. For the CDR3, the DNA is TGTGCCAGCAGCTCCATTCGAGGCCAAGAGACCCAGTACTTC. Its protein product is CASSSIRGQETQYF.

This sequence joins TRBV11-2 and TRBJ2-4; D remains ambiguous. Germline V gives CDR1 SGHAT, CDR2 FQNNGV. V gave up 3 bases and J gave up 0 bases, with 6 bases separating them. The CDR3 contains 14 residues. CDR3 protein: CASSLRLAKNIQYF. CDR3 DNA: TGTGCCAGCAGCTTGAGGCTAGCCAAAAACATTCAGTACTTC.

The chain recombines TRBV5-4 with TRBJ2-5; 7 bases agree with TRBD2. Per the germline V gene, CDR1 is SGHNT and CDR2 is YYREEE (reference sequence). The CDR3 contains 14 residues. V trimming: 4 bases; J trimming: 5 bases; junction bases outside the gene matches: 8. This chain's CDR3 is CASSPSGIGETQYF. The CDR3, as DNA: TGTGCCAGCAGCCCCAGCGGGATTGGCGAGACCCAGTACTTC.

The CDR3 loop is CASSLHTGEGAKNIQYF. The DNA of the CDR3 is TGTGCCAGCAGTTTACATACAGGGGAAGGTGCCAAAAACATTCAGTACTTC. The V and J genes are TRBV28 and TRBJ2-4; 7 bases are a match to TRBD1. The CDR3 runs to 17 residues. Germline V lookup: CDR1 MDHEN, CDR2 SYDVKM. V gave up 2 bases and J gave up 1 base; unmatched junction bases: 8.

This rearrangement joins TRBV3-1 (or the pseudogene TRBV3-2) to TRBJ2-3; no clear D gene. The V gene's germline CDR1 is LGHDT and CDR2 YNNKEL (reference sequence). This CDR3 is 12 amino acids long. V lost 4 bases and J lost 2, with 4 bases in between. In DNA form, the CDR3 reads TGTGCCAGCAGCCTCAACACAGATACGCAGTATTTT. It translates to CASSLNTDTQYF.

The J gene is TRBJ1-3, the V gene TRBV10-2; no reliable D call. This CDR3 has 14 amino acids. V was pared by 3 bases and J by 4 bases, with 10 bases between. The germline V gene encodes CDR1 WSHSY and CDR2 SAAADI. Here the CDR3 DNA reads TGCGCCAGCAGTGAAACCGTAGAAGGAAACACCATATATTTT. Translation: CASSETVEGNTIYF.

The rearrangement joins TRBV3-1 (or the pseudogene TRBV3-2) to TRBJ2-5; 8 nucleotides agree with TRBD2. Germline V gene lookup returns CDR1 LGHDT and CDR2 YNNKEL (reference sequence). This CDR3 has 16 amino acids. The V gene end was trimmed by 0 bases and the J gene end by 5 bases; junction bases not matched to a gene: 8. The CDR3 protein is CASSQEGAGDSETQYF. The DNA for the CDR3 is TGTGCCAGCAGCCAAGAGGGAGCGGGAGATTCGGAGACCCAGTACTTC.